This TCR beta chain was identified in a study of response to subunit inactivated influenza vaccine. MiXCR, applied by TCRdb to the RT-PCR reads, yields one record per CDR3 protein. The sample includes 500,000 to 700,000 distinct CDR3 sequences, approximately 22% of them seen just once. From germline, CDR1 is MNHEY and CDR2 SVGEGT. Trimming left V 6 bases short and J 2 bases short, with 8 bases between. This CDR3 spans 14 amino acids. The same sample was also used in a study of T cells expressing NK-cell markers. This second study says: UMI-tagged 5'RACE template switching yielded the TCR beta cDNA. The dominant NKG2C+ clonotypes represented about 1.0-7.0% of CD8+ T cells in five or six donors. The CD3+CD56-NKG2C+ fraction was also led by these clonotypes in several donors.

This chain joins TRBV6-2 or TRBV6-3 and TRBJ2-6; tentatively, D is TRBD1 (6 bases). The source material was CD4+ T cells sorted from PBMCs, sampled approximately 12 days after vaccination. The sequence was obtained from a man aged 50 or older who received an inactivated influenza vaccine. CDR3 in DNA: TGTGCCAGCAGGTCAGGGGCTGGGGCCAACGTCCTGACTTTC. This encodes CASRSGAGANVLTF.